This T cell receptor beta chain was identified in a study of cytomegalovirus exposure and HLA in healthy donors. Study in general: A subsequent analysis stated that the roughly 120 validation repertoires were run on the same platform as the roughly 620 first-cohort repertoires. Whole-study results and caveats: The classifier was said to identify cytomegalovirus status with high specificity and sensitivity. Subsequent analysis revealed that first-cohort TCR clusters tended to co-occur in the roughly 120 validation repertoires. Many donors carried some public TCRs, although rarity characterized most TCR sequences.

The germline CDR1 and CDR2 sequences are GTSNPN and SVGIG (reference sequence). The CDR3 is 11 amino acids. The V end lost 7 bases, the J end lost 7 bases, and 13 bases lay between the germline ends. The data were produced by immunoSEQ multiplex PCR, yet TCRdb's version contains in-frame clones alone and is incomplete. The sample has roughly 330,000 clones, roughly 87% seen once; the top ten hold 1.2%. This clone was picked up a small number of times. Its antigen is undetermined. J is TRBJ1-2 and V is TRBV30, with D possibly TRBD1 on 5 matching bases. The sample consisted of PBMCs. This TCR was recovered from a woman younger than 45 in good health and CMV-seropositive. The CDR3 region has the DNA TGTGCCTTTCGTCGGGGGGGTGGCTACACCTTC. It specifies CAFRRGGGYTF.